Ten or more counts support the clone carrying this T cell receptor (beta chain). The data derive from a study of blood T cell repertoires in COVID-19. Study summary: The United States, Italy and Spain supplied acute and convalescent COVID-19 samples. Sample material is recorded as cDNA or gDNA derived from T cells, B-cell-depleted T cells, or PBMCs.

Under the authors' procedure: Amplified reference gene primers provided the basis for estimating nucleated cell counts. This table comes from immunoSEQ multiplex PCR, and its TCRdb copy is limited to in-frame clones, with some not included. The D gene and trimming were derived from the DNA, and the V and J assignments and clone size from that table. The sample has about 210,000 clones; under 90% are singletons. The CDR3 is 13 residues long. Trimming at V came to 6 bases and at J to 4 bases, leaving 3 bases not matched to a gene. The source is a man aged 55 to 70 with acute or convalescent COVID-19. The J gene is TRBJ1-5, the V gene TRBV12-3 or TRBV12-4; 7 bases fit TRBD1. What was sequenced was peripheral blood. CDR3 bases: TGTGCCAGCAGGTCAGGGGGGAATCAGCCCCAGCATTTT. The encoded protein is CASRSGGNQPQHF.